The 25 T cell receptor beta chains given below trace back to one sample, sequenced in a study of blood T cell repertoires in COVID-19. Clones were sequenced by immunoSEQ multiplex PCR, and TCRdb holds only the in-frame ones, with some missing. The table lists a few hundred thousand clones, 80% of them singletons. What was sequenced was PBMCs or T cells enriched from blood (not recorded which). These receptor sequences come from a woman aged 40 to 50 with acute COVID-19.

Only one count was recorded for this clone. The rearrangement joins TRBV20-1 to TRBJ2-4, with D perhaps matching TRBD1 (6 bases). The CDR3 sequence is 15 residues long. V dropped 3 bases and J dropped 2 bases, with 14 bases sitting between them. Germline V gene data show CDR1 as DFQATT and CDR2 as SNEGSKA (reference sequence). CDR3 sequence (DNA): TGCAGTGCTAGTCCCTCGCAGGGGTCCAAAAACATTCAGTACTTC. It specifies CSASPSQGSKNIQYF.

The chain recombines TRBV24-1 with TRBJ2-2; possible D gene TRBD2, 6 bases. The CDR3 runs 15 residues. Germline V gene data show CDR1 as KGHDR and CDR2 as SFDVKD. Between the trimmed V and J ends, which lost 4 bases and 6 bases, there was a span of 14 bases. CDR3 coding DNA: TGTGCCACCAGTGAACCCCTAGCGTCCGCCGGGGAGCTGTTTTTT. Protein sequence: CATSEPLASAGELFF.

This chain uses TRBV11-2 with TRBJ2-1; TRBD2 matches 10 bases. The junction had 7 bases not matched to a gene; V was cut back by 1 base and J by 7 bases. The CDR3 has 16 amino acids. Per the germline V gene, CDR1 is SGHAT and CDR2 is FQNNGV. The CDR3, as DNA: TGTGCCAGCAGCTTAGGAGCGGGGGGGCCGTGGAATGAGCAGTTCTTC. Amino acid sequence: CASSLGAGGPWNEQFF.

The rearrangement joins TRBV13 to TRBJ2-1, with a possible D match to TRBD2 (5 bases). The CDR3 consists of 17 residues. The germline V gene has CDR1 PRHDT and CDR2 FYEKMQ (reference sequence). Deletions cut 0 bases from V and 6 bases from J, with 18 bases between. The CDR3 bases are TGTGCCAGCAGCTTAGGCCTCTCGGAGGTAGCAAGCAATGAGCAGTTCTTC. Translation gives CASSLGLSEVASNEQFF.

The chain uses TRBV12-3 or TRBV12-4 and TRBJ2-5; no clear D. Trimming left V 3 bases short and J 5 bases short, with 10 bases between. This CDR3 region has 13 residues. The CDR3: CASSLSEMETQYF. CDR3 bases: TGTGCCAGCAGTTTGAGCGAGATGGAGACCCAGTACTTC.

The chain employs TRBV19 and TRBJ1-2; 8 nucleotides align to TRBD1. J lost 6 bases, V lost 6 bases, and 9 bases had no gene match. The CDR3 runs 14 residues. The V gene's germline CDR1 is LNHDA and CDR2 SQIVND (reference sequence). For the CDR3, the DNA is TGTGCCAGTAGGTACTCCGGGACAGGCGATGGCTACACCTTC. This encodes CASRYSGTGDGYTF. Together with reference TRBV19 and TRBJ1-2, the CDR3 gives the full variable domain: DGGITQSPKYLFRKEGQNVTLSCEQNLNHDAMYWYRQDPGQGLRLIYYSQIVNDFQKGDIAEGYSVSREKKESFPLTVTSAQKNPTAFYLCASRYSGTGDGYTFGSGTRLTVV.

This clone came up a few times. The chain uses TRBV18 and TRBJ2-3; perhaps TRBD2 as D (5 bases). Germline CDR1 and CDR2: KGHSH and LQKENI. Trimming shortened V by 3 bases and J by 3 bases, and 13 bases separated the two germline ends. This CDR3 region has 15 residues. CDR3 loop: CASSPVPRGTDTQYF. The CDR3 coding sequence is TGTGCCAGCTCACCGGTCCCACGGGGAACAGATACGCAGTATTTT.

The chain employs TRBV7-2 and TRBJ2-2; D is unresolved. This CDR3 has 18 amino acids. V lost 1 base, J lost 9 bases, and 24 bases lay in between. In germline, CDR1 is SGHTA, CDR2 FQGNSA. CDR3 sequence (DNA): TGTGCCAGCAGCTTAGTGAGGTCTTTCACCACCGCCGCCCGGGAGCTGTTTTTT. This translates into CASSLVRSFTTAARELFF.

The chain employs TRBV28 and TRBJ1-6; 11 nucleotides align to TRBD1. The germline gives CDR1 MDHEN, CDR2 SYDVKM. V shed 5 bases, J shed 10 bases, and the junction held 4 bases outside the gene matches. The CDR3 is made up of 14 amino acids. The CDR3 nucleotides read TGTGCCAGCAGTCCCGGGACAGGGGGATCACCCCTCCACTTT. Translation: CASSPGTGGSPLHF.

Many counts were recorded for this clone. This sequence joins TRBV5-1 and TRBJ2-7, with 8 bases fitting TRBD1. Trimming cost V 0 bases and J 2 bases; bases outside gene matches: 7. The CDR3 totals 16 residues. Germline V CDR1 and CDR2: SGHRS, YFSETQ. The DNA for the CDR3 is TGCGCCAGCAGCTTGGCATCAAGGACAGGGCCCTACGAGCAGTACTTC. Protein sequence: CASSLASRTGPYEQYF. Full variable domain (remainder filled in from reference TRBV5-1 and TRBJ2-7): KAGVTQTPRYLIKTRGQQVTLSCSPISGHRSVSWYQQTPGQGLQFLFEYFSETQRNKGNFPGRFSGRQFSNSRSEMNVSTLELGDSALYLCASSLASRTGPYEQYFGPGTRLTVT.

The chain recombines TRBV27 with TRBJ2-2; 8 nucleotides match TRBD2. The germline V gene encodes CDR1 MNHEY and CDR2 SMNVEV (reference sequence). J was trimmed by 4 bases and V by 9 bases; bases with no gene match: 7. CDR3 length equals 14 residues. For the CDR3, the DNA is TGTGCCAGTCGTCTCCTAGCGGGCACCGGGGAGCTGTTTTTT. It yields the protein CASRLLAGTGELFF.

V usage is TRBV15 and J usage is TRBJ1-5; no firm D call. V lost 5 bases and J lost 3, with 8 bases in between. The CDR3 consists of 13 residues. Germline assignment: CDR1 LNHNV and CDR2 YYDKDF (reference sequence). The CDR3 coding sequence is TGTGCCACCAGCGAGGGATACAATCAGCCCCAGCATTTT. Translating gives CATSEGYNQPQHF.

The chain carries TRBV5-1 and TRBJ2-3, with 8 bases matching TRBD1. V was pared by 4 bases and J by 4 bases, with 5 bases of the junction left unmatched. Looked up from germline, CDR1 is SGHRS and CDR2 is YFSETQ. The CDR3 has 14 residues. CDR3 protein: CASSPRQGPDTQYF. CDR3 sequence (DNA): TGCGCCAGCAGCCCCAGACAGGGGCCAGATACGCAGTATTTT.

The chain combines TRBV15 with TRBJ2-7; 8 bases align to TRBD1. V lost 5 bases and J lost 6; bases outside the gene matches: 9. The V gene's germline CDR1 is LNHNV and CDR2 YYDKDF (reference sequence). The CDR3 runs to 14 residues. CDR3: CATSPDSGTGEQYF. Here the CDR3 DNA reads TGTGCCACCAGCCCGGACTCCGGGACAGGCGAGCAGTACTTC.

J is TRBJ1-5 and V is TRBV30; maybe TRBD1 (5 bases). From germline, CDR1 is GTSNPN and CDR2 SVGIG (reference sequence). Trimming took off 1 base at V and 4 bases at J, with 14 bases between the two ends. This CDR3 comprises 15 residues. For the CDR3, the DNA is TGTGCCTGGAGTGAGGTTGACAGCCTAAATCAGCCCCAGCATTTT. Residues: CAWSEVDSLNQPQHF.

On this clone itself: With a much larger clone just one base away, this may be a read error. V usage is TRBV6-5 and J usage is TRBJ1-1, with 8 bases identical to TRBD1. After removal of 6 bases from V and 1 base from J, the junction contained 1 base not matched to a gene. This CDR3 is built from 13 residues. Germline loops: CDR1 MNHEY, CDR2 SVGAGI. CDR3 nucleotides: TGTGCCAGCAGCGACAGGGGGAACACTGAAGCTTTCTTT. Translated, it gives CASSDRGNTEAFF.

This chain uses TRBV5-5 with TRBJ1-4, with TRBD1 matching over 12 bases. In germline, CDR1 is SGHKS, CDR2 YYEKEE (reference sequence). The CDR3 runs 17 residues. The J segment lost 8 bases and the V segment lost 3 bases, leaving 11 bases of the junction unmatched. The CDR3, as DNA: TGTGCCAGCAGCTCTACTGGGACAGGGGGCGCAGGAGAAAAACTGTTTTTT. Translated, it gives CASSSTGTGGAGEKLFF.

The chain recombines TRBV5-6 with TRBJ1-4, with D perhaps matching TRBD1 (6 bases). The CDR3 spans 14 residues. V was pared by 0 bases and J by 3 bases, with 6 bases between. Germline-derived CDR1 and CDR2 are SGHDT and YYEEEE. In DNA, the CDR3 is TGTGCCAGCAGCTTGGCAGGGGCTAATGAAAAACTGTTTTTT. This codes for CASSLAGANEKLFF.

The sample holds a few counts of this clone. This chain joins TRBV5-5 and TRBJ2-3; D gene unclear. CDR1 and CDR2 from the germline V gene are SGHKS and YYEKEE (reference sequence). This CDR3 has 15 residues. V was clipped by 0 bases and J by 2 bases, with 10 bases between them. The CDR3 DNA reads as TGTGCCAGCAGCTTGGACCAGGTCCTCACAGATACGCAGTATTTT. Translation: CASSLDQVLTDTQYF. The full variable domain, rest sourced from reference TRBV5-5 and TRBJ2-3, is DAGVTQSPTHLIKTRGQQVTLRCSPISGHKSVSWYQQVLGQGPQFIFQYYEKEERGRGNFPDRFSARQFPNYSSELNVNALLLGDSALYLCASSLDQVLTDTQYFGPGTRLTVL.

The chain uses TRBV2 and TRBJ1-2; no definite D call. The germline V gene has CDR1 SNHLY and CDR2 FYNNEI. The CDR3 loop spans 14 amino acids. V dropped 2 bases and J dropped 2 bases, with 9 bases sitting between them. The CDR3 coding sequence is TGTGCCAGCAGTGAACAATCTCAGAACTATGGCTACACCTTC. Protein product: CASSEQSQNYGYTF.

The chain uses TRBV11-2 and TRBJ2-5, with D perhaps TRBD2 (6 bases). This CDR3 is 14 amino acids long. V was pared by 5 bases and J by 6 bases, with 16 bases between. Germline V lookup: CDR1 SGHAT, CDR2 FQNNGV. As DNA, the CDR3 is TGTGCCAGCAGCCCCCCGGGGGAAGCCCAGACCCAGTACTTC. It is translated as CASSPPGEAQTQYF.

This clone was recorded a few times. The rearrangement joins TRBV19 to TRBJ1-1; 7 bases are shared with TRBD1. V gave up 7 bases and J gave up 1 base; unmatched junction bases: 6. The CDR3 totals 14 residues. Germline CDR1 and CDR2: LNHDA and SQIVND (reference sequence). The CDR3, as DNA: TGTGCCAGTACTACAGGGGCGGGGAACACTGAAGCTTTCTTT. Translating it yields CASTTGAGNTEAFF.

V is TRBV10-1 and J is TRBJ1-1; D is ambiguous. CDR3 length: 15 amino acids. V lost 2 bases to trimming and J lost 4 bases, with 14 bases between them. The germline V gene encodes CDR1 WNHNN and CDR2 SYGVQD (reference sequence). The CDR3 reads CASSENGKRGTEAFF. DNA of the CDR3: TGCGCCAGCAGTGAGAATGGGAAACGGGGCACTGAAGCTTTCTTT.

The chain carries TRBV2 and TRBJ1-1; 9 positions match TRBD1. Germline values: CDR1 SNHLY, CDR2 FYNNEI. Trimming at V came to 4 bases and at J to 5 bases, leaving 2 bases not matched to a gene. CDR3 size: 13 residues. The CDR3 DNA follows: TGTGCCAGCAGTGGGGACAGGGATACTGAAGCTTTCTTT. It specifies CASSGDRDTEAFF.

This clone was seen a single time. The chain combines TRBV5-4 with TRBJ2-1; D is possibly TRBD2 (6 bases). The germline V gene has CDR1 SGHNT and CDR2 YYREEE (reference sequence). Trimming took 1 base from V and 8 from J, leaving 13 bases between them. This CDR3 has 14 amino acids. The DNA for the CDR3 is TGTGCCAGCAGCTTGACGCCTAGCGTTGATGAGCAGTTCTTC. Translated, it gives CASSLTPSVDEQFF. The whole variable domain, remainder taken from reference TRBV5-4 and TRBJ2-1, is ETGVTQSPTHLIKTRGQQVTLRCSSQSGHNTVSWYQQALGQGPQFIFQYYREEENGRGNFPPRFSGLQFPNYSSELNVNALELDDSALYLCASSLTPSVDEQFFGPGTRLTVL.